This TCR beta chain came from a study of blood T cell repertoires in COVID-19. V trimming: 4 bases; J trimming: 11 bases; junction bases outside the gene matches: 7. The germline gives CDR1 SGHTA, CDR2 FQGNSA. There are 15 residues in the CDR3. Profiled with immunoSEQ multiplex PCR; TCRdb holds only in-frame clones, not every one. Of roughly 80,000 clones detected, approximately 86% appear once; the ten largest clones hold approximately 5.1%. The V gene is TRBV7-2, the J gene TRBJ2-3; 15 bases are shared with TRBD2. The specimen sequenced was peripheral blood. The TCR comes from a woman over 75 with acute or convalescent COVID-19. The CDR3 spells CASSSGLAGGGRQYF. DNA for the CDR3: TGTGCCAGCAGCTCCGGACTAGCGGGAGGGGGAAGGCAGTATTTT.